The 26 T cell receptor beta chains given below trace back to one sample, sequenced in a study of cytotoxic CD8 clonotypes in ibrutinib-treated CLL. TCRdb's table, derived via immunoSEQ multiplex PCR, lists solely in-frame clones and lacks some. This sample carries some 140,000 clones, less than 95% of them seen once, and the ten largest clones take approximately 10%. Sequencing used PBMCs, obtained after 12 months of ibrutinib treatment. These receptors originate from a human donor with chronic lymphocytic leukemia.

This clone occurred once. J is TRBJ1-4 and V is TRBV5-8; possibly TRBD1 for D (6 bases). V lost 4 bases to trimming and J lost 4 bases, with 11 bases between them. Germline V gene lookup returns CDR1 SGHTS and CDR2 YDEGEE. This CDR3 contains 14 residues. This chain's CDR3 is CASSLGQVNEKLFF. The CDR3 region has the DNA TGTGCCAGCAGCCTGGGACAAGTTAATGAAAAACTGTTTTTT.

This sequence joins TRBV28 and TRBJ2-7; tentatively, D is TRBD1 or TRBD2 (6 bases each). Germline V gives CDR1 MDHEN, CDR2 SYDVKM. The V and J ends lost 2 bases and 4 bases respectively, with 18 bases between them. The CDR3 consists of 16 residues. CDR3 residues: CASSLEYGRGLYEQYF. The CDR3 region has the DNA TGTGCCAGCAGTTTAGAATATGGTCGGGGGCTTTACGAGCAGTACTTC. The whole variable domain, filled in from reference TRBV28 and TRBJ2-7, reads DVKVTQSSRYLVKRTGEKVFLECVQDMDHENMFWYRQDPGLGLRLIYFSYDVKMKEKGDIPEGYSVSREKKERFSLILESASTNQTSMYLCASSLEYGRGLYEQYFGPGTRLTVT.

The genes are TRBV5-1 and TRBJ2-3; D perhaps matches TRBD2 (6 bases). The germline CDR1 and CDR2 sequences are SGHRS and YFSETQ. This CDR3 contains 16 residues. The V gene lost 5 bases and the J gene lost 0 bases, with 16 bases spanning the gap. The CDR3 sequence is CASRPRLRGSTDTQYF. DNA for the CDR3: TGCGCCAGCAGACCGCGGCTGCGGGGAAGCACAGATACGCAGTATTTT.

This chain joins TRBV11-2 and TRBJ2-4, with D maybe TRBD1 (5 bases). Per germline, CDR1 SGHAT and CDR2 FQNNGV. V lost 2 bases, J lost 9 bases, and 11 bases lay in between. The CDR3 length is 13 residues. This chain's CDR3 is CASSLSSQGIQYF. The DNA for the CDR3 is TGTGCCAGCAGCTTAAGTAGCCAGGGCATTCAGTACTTC.

The chain joins TRBV30 to TRBJ2-7, with TRBD2 matching 14 bases. The CDR3 has 14 residues. V lost 6 bases, J lost 5 bases, and 6 bases stayed unmatched. The germline V gene encodes CDR1 GTSNPN and CDR2 SVGIG (reference sequence). The CDR3 sequence is CACRLAGGPNEQYF. In DNA form, the CDR3 reads TGTGCCTGCCGACTAGCGGGAGGGCCCAACGAGCAGTACTTC. Complete variable domain (other parts from reference TRBV30 and TRBJ2-7): SQTIHQWPATLVQPVGSPLSLECTVEGTSNPNLYWYRQAAGRGLQLLFYSVGIGQISSEVPQNLSASRPQDRQFILSSKKLLLSDSGFYLCACRLAGGPNEQYFGPGTRLTVT.

V is TRBV28 and J is TRBJ2-3; the D is unclear. The CDR3 covers 14 residues. The germline gives CDR1 MDHEN, CDR2 SYDVKM. V was shortened by 4 bases and J by 6 bases, with 14 bases between the two germline ends. The CDR3 loop reads CASSYVGLADTQYF. DNA of the CDR3: TGTGCCAGCAGTTACGTAGGATTGGCCGATACGCAGTATTTT.

The chain links TRBV7-3 to TRBJ2-5; 7 bases are shared with TRBD1. The V and J ends lost 5 bases and 4 bases, in that order; junction bases with no gene match: 1. Germline V lookup: CDR1 SGHTA, CDR2 FQGTGA. This CDR3 is built from 12 residues. In DNA form, the CDR3 reads TGTGCCAGCAGCGCAGGGGGAGAGACCCAGTACTTC. Its protein product is CASSAGGETQYF.

V and J are TRBV20-1 and TRBJ1-2; D is possibly TRBD1 (5 bases). The CDR3 is made up of 11 amino acids. Germline CDR1 is DFQATT and CDR2 is SNEGSKA (reference sequence). Trimming took 3 bases from V and 6 from J, leaving 8 bases between them. CDR3 coding DNA: TGCAGTGCTAGGGGGCAGGATGGCTACACCTTC. It yields the protein CSARGQDGYTF.

This chain joins TRBV19 and TRBJ2-3, with D maybe TRBD1 (6 bases). The CDR3 is 16 residues long. V was pared by 1 base and J by 5 bases, with 16 bases between. Germline loops: CDR1 LNHDA, CDR2 SQIVND (reference sequence). CDR3 sequence: CASSIAGRGPEDTQYF. CDR3 DNA: TGTGCCAGTAGTATAGCGGGCAGGGGTCCTGAAGATACGCAGTATTTT.

The V gene is TRBV15, the J gene TRBJ2-7; 8 bases map to TRBD2. Per the germline V gene, CDR1 is LNHNV and CDR2 is YYDKDF (reference sequence). The CDR3 runs 16 residues. Trimming removed 4 bases from V and 4 bases from J; junction bases left unmatched: 12. In DNA, the CDR3 is TGTGCCACCAGCAAATCAAGCGGGAGTATCATATACGAGCAGTACTTC. Translating it yields CATSKSSGSIIYEQYF.

The chain couples TRBV28 to TRBJ1-3; D gene uncertain. The V and J ends lost 1 base and 2 bases respectively, with 6 bases between them. The CDR3 has 14 residues. CDR1 and CDR2 from the germline V gene are MDHEN and SYDVKM. CDR3 sequence: CASSLFAAGNTIYF. For the CDR3, the DNA is TGTGCCAGCAGTTTATTCGCGGCTGGAAACACCATATATTTT.

This clone was observed a single time. The gene calls are TRBV4-2 and TRBJ2-1, with D unclear. Trimming shortened V by 3 bases and J by 8 bases, and 11 bases separated the two germline ends. The CDR3 contains 13 residues. Germline lookup yields CDR1 LGHNA and CDR2 YNFKEQ. CDR3 residues: CASSQPKGDEQFF. The CDR3 coding sequence is TGTGCCAGCAGCCAGCCCAAGGGCGATGAGCAGTTCTTC.

V usage is TRBV28 and J usage is TRBJ2-1; D gene ambiguous. Germline CDR1 is MDHEN and CDR2 is SYDVKM. The CDR3 covers 15 residues. Trimming removed 6 bases from V and 7 bases from J, with 19 bases in between. The CDR3 coding sequence is TGTGCCAGCAGGATGGGAAGGTGGGCTCAAAATGAGCAGTTCTTC. This encodes CASRMGRWAQNEQFF.

The rearrangement uses TRBV6-4 and TRBJ2-3; TRBD2 is a possible D gene (5 bases). CDR3 size: 16 residues. The V gene lost 3 bases and the J gene lost 2 bases, with 15 bases spanning the gap. The germline CDR1 and CDR2 sequences are MRHNA and SNTAGT. The CDR3 coding sequence is TGTGCCAGCAGTGATGGAGCGGCTGGATTCACAGATACGCAGTATTTT. This translates into CASSDGAAGFTDTQYF.

The chain is built from TRBV7-6 and TRBJ1-3, with 9 bases lining up with TRBD1. In germline, CDR1 is SGHVS, CDR2 FNYEAQ. CDR3 length: 15 amino acids. The junction had 3 bases not matched to a gene; V was cut back by 4 bases and J by 2 bases. The CDR3 nucleotides read TGTGCCAGCAGCTCGGGACAGGGTCCTGGAAACACCATATATTTT. This gives the protein CASSSGQGPGNTIYF. Complete variable domain (other parts from reference TRBV7-6 and TRBJ1-3): GAGVSQSPRYKVTKRGQDVALRCDPISGHVSLYWYRQALGQGPEFLTYFNYEAQQDKSGLPNDRFSAERPEGSISTLTIQRTEQRDSAMYRCASSSGQGPGNTIYFGEGSWLTVV.

The chain has TRBV7-2 and TRBJ2-7; D could derive from TRBD1 or TRBD2 (5 bases each). This CDR3 contains 14 residues. Germline V CDR1 and CDR2: SGHTA, FQGNSA. With 7 bases removed from V and 3 bases from J, the gap between germline ends came to 16 bases. This CDR3 reads CASTSGTSLYEQYF. In DNA form, the CDR3 reads TGTGCCAGCACGTCCGGGACCTCTCTCTACGAGCAGTACTTC.

V is TRBV5-1 and J is TRBJ2-1; 8 bases align to TRBD2. CDR3 length: 15 residues. The V segment lost 2 bases and the J segment 2 bases; nucleotides outside the gene matches: 3. Germline V gives CDR1 SGHRS, CDR2 YFSETQ. The CDR3 region has the DNA TGCGCCAGCAGCTTAGCGGGAGTAGCCTACAATGAGCAGTTCTTC. Amino acids: CASSLAGVAYNEQFF.

V usage is TRBV29-1 and J usage is TRBJ2-3; 11 nucleotides match TRBD1. Germline V gene sequence: CDR1 SQVTM, CDR2 ANQGSEA. V trimming: 4 bases; J trimming: 7 bases; junction bases outside the gene matches: 13. The CDR3 extends over 16 amino acids. The CDR3 loop is CSVGRVPGQGEYTQYF. CDR3 nucleotide sequence: TGCAGCGTTGGCAGGGTACCGGGACAGGGGGAGTATACGCAGTATTTT.

This chain uses TRBV9 with TRBJ2-5; TRBD2 matches at 12 bases. Per germline, CDR1 SGDLS and CDR2 YYNGEE. CDR3 length: 17 residues. The V gene end was trimmed by 1 base and the J gene end by 4 bases; junction bases not matched to a gene: 8. CDR3 in DNA: TGTGCCAGCAGCGTACGTGCTAGCGGGAGGGCCGGAGAGACCCAGTACTTC. Its translation: CASSVRASGRAGETQYF.

The chain recombines TRBV9 with TRBJ2-5; 7 bases are a match to TRBD2. V lost 0 bases to trimming and J lost 2 bases; unmatched junction nucleotides: 1. Germline loops: CDR1 SGDLS, CDR2 YYNGEE. The CDR3 covers 14 residues. CDR3 nucleotide sequence: TGTGCCAGCAGCGTAGGGACTAGTCAAGAGACCCAGTACTTC. Amino acid sequence: CASSVGTSQETQYF.

The gene calls are TRBV28 and TRBJ2-5; 12 bases line up with TRBD2. The V and J ends lost 4 bases and 2 bases, in that order; junction bases with no gene match: 2. Germline V gene data show CDR1 as MDHEN and CDR2 as SYDVKM. The CDR3 contains 15 residues. CDR3 loop: CASSWGTSGQETQYF. CDR3 in DNA: TGTGCCAGCAGTTGGGGGACTAGCGGGCAAGAGACCCAGTACTTC.

The table lists this clone with a count of one. The chain combines TRBV27 with TRBJ2-3, with TRBD1 as a possible D gene (7 bases). V gave up 5 bases and J gave up 1 base, with 19 bases separating them. This CDR3 region has 17 residues. Germline assignment: CDR1 MNHEY and CDR2 SMNVEV (reference sequence). The chain's CDR3 is CASSRGMVGTGTDTQYF. The CDR3, as DNA: TGTGCCAGCAGTCGGGGGATGGTCGGGACAGGCACAGATACGCAGTATTTT.

The V gene is TRBV18, the J gene TRBJ1-2; 9 bases match TRBD1. CDR1 KGHSH and CDR2 LQKENI come from the germline V gene. With 0 bases clipped from V and 6 bases from J, the junction kept 5 bases outside the gene matches. This CDR3 is built from 15 residues. The CDR3 reads CASSPPSGTGHGYTF. DNA for the CDR3: TGTGCCAGCTCACCACCGAGCGGGACAGGGCATGGCTACACCTTC.

The chain couples TRBV7-9 to TRBJ1-1; D is perhaps TRBD1 (6 bases). CDR1 is SEHNR, CDR2 FQNEAQ, per germline (reference sequence). The CDR3 has 14 amino acids. V lost 4 bases and J lost 4, with 13 bases in between. CDR3 in amino acids: CASSSRGAVTEAFF. For the CDR3, the DNA is TGTGCCAGCAGCTCGCGGGGGGCGGTCACTGAAGCTTTCTTT.

This chain uses TRBV27 with TRBJ2-7; no definite D call. Germline V gene data show CDR1 as MNHEY and CDR2 as SMNVEV (reference sequence). CDR3 size: 13 residues. Trimming stripped 2 bases from V and 4 bases from J, with 9 bases between. The CDR3 loop reads CASSLVGTYEQYF. DNA of the CDR3: TGTGCCAGCAGTTTAGTGGGAACTTACGAGCAGTACTTC.

Only a few counts were recorded for this clone. The chain joins TRBV27 to TRBJ1-2; D unresolved. Trimming stripped 0 bases from V and 7 bases from J, with 12 bases between. CDR3 length equals 14 residues. The germline V gene has CDR1 MNHEY and CDR2 SMNVEV (reference sequence). CDR3 coding DNA: TGTGCCAGCAGTTTATCCTCAACACGGTCTGGCTACACCTTC. It is translated as CASSLSSTRSGYTF.